This T cell receptor beta chain was observed in a study of T cells in Graves' hyperthyroidism and ophthalmopathy. Study results and caveats: A model of 13 V-J pairs discriminated ophthalmopathy from stable hyperthyroidism.

CDR1 and CDR2 from the germline V gene are MRHNA and SNTAGT. The CDR3 is made up of 15 amino acids. V shed 7 bases and J 0 bases; nucleotides not matched to a gene: 9. As to this clonotype: No antigen is known for it.

What was amplified from RNA transcripts were TCR beta CDR3 regions. HTBI primers were employed in a first-round RT-PCR of the TCR CDR3. TCRdb ran MiXCR on the multiplex PCR reads and lists one entry per CDR3 protein. The table includes 490,000 or so distinct CDR3 sequences, around 20% detected once. The specimen was blood. This clonotype originated in a man between 40 and 49 years old with Graves' ophthalmopathy. The chain is built from TRBV6-4 and TRBJ2-7; 7 bases are shared with TRBD2. The chain's CDR3 is CASNSLAPSSYEQYF. For the CDR3, the DNA is TGTGCCAGCAATTCACTAGCGCCCAGCTCCTACGAGCAGTACTTC.